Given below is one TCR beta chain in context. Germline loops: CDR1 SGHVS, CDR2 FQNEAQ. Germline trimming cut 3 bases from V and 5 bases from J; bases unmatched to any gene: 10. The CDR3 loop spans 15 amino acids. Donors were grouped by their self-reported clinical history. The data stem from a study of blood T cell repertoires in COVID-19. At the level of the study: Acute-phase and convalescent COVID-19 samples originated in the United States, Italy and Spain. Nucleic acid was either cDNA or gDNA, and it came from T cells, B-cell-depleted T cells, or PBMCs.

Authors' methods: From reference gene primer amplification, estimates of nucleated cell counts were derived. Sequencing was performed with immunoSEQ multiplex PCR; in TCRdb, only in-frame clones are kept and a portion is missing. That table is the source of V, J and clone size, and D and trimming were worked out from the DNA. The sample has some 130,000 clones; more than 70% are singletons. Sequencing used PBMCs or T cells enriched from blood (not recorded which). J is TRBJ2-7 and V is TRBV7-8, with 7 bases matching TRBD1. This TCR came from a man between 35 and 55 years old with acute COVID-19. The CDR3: CASSFRDRGWDEQYF. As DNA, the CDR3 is TGTGCCAGCAGCTTCCGGGACAGAGGGTGGGACGAGCAGTACTTC. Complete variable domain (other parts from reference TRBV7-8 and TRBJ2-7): GAGVSQSPRYKVAKRGQDVALRCDPISGHVSLFWYQQALGQGPEFLTYFQNEAQLDKSGLPSDRFFAERPEGSVSTLKIQRTQQEDSAVYLCASSFRDRGWDEQYFGPGTRLTVT.